In this sample, the clone carrying this T cell receptor (beta chain) turned up many times. Germline V gene lookup returns CDR1 SGHTA and CDR2 FQGNSA. The CDR3 length is 15 residues. V shed 0 bases and J shed 1 base, with 8 bases lying between them. This specimen belongs to a study of human T cells and chemical hapten exposure. TCRdb re-called the RACE reads with MiXCR, one entry per CDR3 protein. Seen here are fewer than 300,000 distinct CDR3 sequences, 8.6% observed once, and the top ten hold over 2%. Sample time point: pre-sensitization, week 0. The treatment: therapeutic diphenylcyclopropenone sensitization with weekly scalp DPC.

The source is a woman aged 40 to 50 with alopecia areata. Some clones in this sample may be carry-over from other donors' samples. The source was whole blood, collected in connection with sensitization to the hapten diphenylcyclopropenone (DPC). The rearrangement uses TRBV7-2 and TRBJ2-3; D is undetermined. The DNA for the CDR3 is TGTGCCAGCAGCTTAGCGCCGGGTCGCACAGATACGCAGTATTTT. Residues: CASSLAPGRTDTQYF.